This TCR beta chain derives from a study of cytomegalovirus exposure and HLA in healthy donors. Overall study results and limits: TCR beta V- and J-gene trimming was later associated with a missense DCLRE1C variant. Earlier analysis found most TCR beta V segments productive about 87% or about 30% of the time. Most of the CMV-associated TCR beta chains (in a later analysis) appeared to be HLA-restricted.

Amplification used 60 Vbeta primers and 13 Jbeta primers. Method: immunoSEQ multiplex PCR; TCRdb's copy keeps in-frame clones and lacks some. The sample has 130,000 to 150,000 clones, approximately 80% seen once. Germline V gene sequence: CDR1 SGHVS, CDR2 FNYEAQ. The ends were cut back, 3 bases at V and 1 base at J, with 12 bases in the middle. The CDR3 sequence is 15 residues long. Details on this clone: Its antigen is undetermined.

The TCR sequence derives from a male donor in good health and CMV-seronegative. The chain is built from TRBV7-6 and TRBJ1-1; D is possibly TRBD1 (5 bases). Material for sequencing was PBMCs. For the CDR3, the DNA is TGTGCCAGCAGCTTCGGGGGGGGTGGGAACACTGAAGCTTTCTTT. It yields the protein CASSFGGGGNTEAFF.